These T cell receptor beta chains were read from a single sample in a study of cytomegalovirus exposure and HLA in healthy donors. Some clones are missing from TCRdb's copy, which holds only in-frame ones; the method was immunoSEQ multiplex PCR. This sample has approximately 150,000 clones, with roughly 70% found just once. Sequenced input: PBMCs. These receptors all stem from a woman aged 40 to 50 in good health and CMV-seronegative. The CDR3 runs from the conserved cysteine through the conserved F or W. The order of the fields is CDR3 length, J gene, D gene, clone size, V gene, CDR3 DNA, CDR3 protein. D genes are given only for firm matches. The size of a clone is reported for some rows only, either as once, few or many, or as a class for expanded clones.

16 | TRBJ2-5 | TRBD2 | - | TRBV7-6 | TGTGCCAGCAGCTTCAAAGCGGGGGCCTCGCAAGAGACCCAGTACTTC | CASSFKAGASQETQYF
15 | TRBJ2-1 | TRBD2 | - | TRBV6-5 | TGTGCCAGCAGCTGGTCGGGGGGGCCCTACAATGAGCAGTTCTTC | CASSWSGGPYNEQFF
14 | TRBJ1-5 | TRBD1 | - | TRBV5-5 | TGTGCCAGCAGCCCGGACAGGTTCAATCAGCCCCAGCATTTT | CASSPDRFNQPQHF
16 | TRBJ1-6 | TRBD1 | - | TRBV5-1 | TGCGCCAGCAGCAAAACAGGGGGCAGTAATAATTCACCCCTCCACTTT | CASSKTGGSNNSPLHF
15 | TRBJ1-2 | TRBD1 | few | TRBV4-1 | TGCGCCAGCAGACCCCTTACAGGGGCGTCGGTTGGCTACACCTTC | CASRPLTGASVGYTF
17 | TRBJ2-7 | TRBD2 | - | TRBV28 | TGTGCCAGCAGTTCCCCCTGGAGTAGCGGGAGCTCCTACGAGCAGTACTTC | CASSSPWSSGSSYEQYF
16 | TRBJ2-7 | TRBD2 | - | TRBV28 | TGTGCCAGCAGCCCCGCCGGACTAGCGGGTACCTACGAGCAGTACTTC | CASSPAGLAGTYEQYF
14 | TRBJ2-4 | TRBD1 | - | TRBV6-5 | TGTGCCAGCAGCTTACAGGGGGCCCGAGACATTCAGTACTTC | CASSLQGARDIQYF
15 | TRBJ2-1 | TRBD1 | - | TRBV28 | TGTGCCAGCAATTTACACGGGACAGGGTTAAATGAGCAGTTCTTC | CASNLHGTGLNEQFF
15 | TRBJ1-1 | TRBD1 | - | TRBV7-9 | TGTGCCAGCAGCGACGGACAGGGGGGGTGGACTGAAGCTTTCTTT | CASSDGQGGWTEAFF
14 | TRBJ1-3 | - | - | TRBV6-1 | TGTGCCAGCAGTGAACCCGGGTCAGGAAACACCATATATTTT | CASSEPGSGNTIYF
14 | TRBJ2-7 | - | - | TRBV18 | TGTGCCAGCTCACAGGGGCAGGTTCTGTACGAGCAGTACTTC | CASSQGQVLYEQYF
16 | TRBJ2-3 | - | - | TRBV7-8 | TGTGCCAGCAGCCCACAGACTAGGATTAGCACAGATACGCAGTATTTT | CASSPQTRISTDTQYF
19 | TRBJ1-5 | TRBD1 | once | TRBV30 | TGTGCCTGGAGTAAAGACCGGGACAGGGCTCCTACTAGCAATCAGCCCCAGCATTTT | CAWSKDRDRAPTSNQPQHF
18 | TRBJ1-5 | - | - | TRBV5-6 | TGTGCCAGCAGCTTGGGGGCCGGTGCCGGGAATAGCAATCAGCCCCAGCATTTT | CASSLGAGAGNSNQPQHF
16 | TRBJ2-2 | TRBD2 | - | TRBV7-8 | TGTGCCAGCAGCTTAGCCCTAGCGGGAGTCACCGGGGAGCTGTTTTTT | CASSLALAGVTGELFF